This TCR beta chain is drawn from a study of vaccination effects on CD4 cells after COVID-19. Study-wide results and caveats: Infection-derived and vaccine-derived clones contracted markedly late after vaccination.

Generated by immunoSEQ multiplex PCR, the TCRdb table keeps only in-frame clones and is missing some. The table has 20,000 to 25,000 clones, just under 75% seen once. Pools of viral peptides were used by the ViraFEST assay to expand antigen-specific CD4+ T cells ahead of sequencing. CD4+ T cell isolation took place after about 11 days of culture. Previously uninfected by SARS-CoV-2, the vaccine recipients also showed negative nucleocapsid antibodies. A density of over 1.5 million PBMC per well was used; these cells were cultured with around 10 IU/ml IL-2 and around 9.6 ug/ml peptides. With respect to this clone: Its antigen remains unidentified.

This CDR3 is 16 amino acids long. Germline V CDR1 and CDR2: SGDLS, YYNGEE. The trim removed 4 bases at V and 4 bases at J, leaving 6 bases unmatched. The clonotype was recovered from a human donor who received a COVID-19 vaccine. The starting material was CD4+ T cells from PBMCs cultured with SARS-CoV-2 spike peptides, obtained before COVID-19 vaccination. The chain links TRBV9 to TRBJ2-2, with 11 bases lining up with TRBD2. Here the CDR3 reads CASSLTSGGTTGELFF. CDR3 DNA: TGTGCCAGCAGCCTCACTAGCGGGGGAACCACCGGGGAGCTGTTTTTT.